This is a list of T cell receptor beta chains from one sample in a study of sequential checkpoint blockade in melanoma. The method was immunoSEQ multiplex PCR; TCRdb's version includes in-frame clones alone and lacks a portion of them. The profile shows about 5,700 clones, roughly 21% of them singletons. The sample here was tumor tissue (inferred from file names), taken from a patient given nivolumab and ipilimumab in sequence. The receptors derive from a human donor with melanoma. CDR3s include the opening cysteine and the closing phenylalanine or tryptophan. The D gene is left open where the match is weak. Expanded clones get a size class; other rows say once, few or many, or leave the size out.

few TRBJ1-4 . TRBV6-8 CASSRTYEKLFF TGTGCCAGCAGCAGGACTTACGAAAAACTGTTTTTT
medium-sized TRBJ2-7 . TRBV9 CASSPGHSYEQYF TGTGCCAGCAGCCCGGGACACTCCTACGAGCAGTACTTC
. TRBJ1-2 . TRBV28 CASSLSEARFYGYTF TGTGCCAGCAGTTTAAGCGAGGCCAGGTTCTATGGCTACACCTTC
. TRBJ2-4 . TRBV10-2 CASSERGFLAKNIQYF TGCGCCAGCAGTGAGAGGGGATTTCTAGCCAAAAACATTCAGTACTTC
many TRBJ2-5 . TRBV6-8 CASSRSHGQGNPTTQETQYF TGTGCCAGCTCAAGGTCCCACGGGCAGGGGAACCCGACAACACAAGAGACCCAGTACTTC
. TRBJ1-2 . TRBV29-1 CSAEGGGSNYGYTF TGCAGCGCCGAGGGAGGAGGGTCCAACTATGGCTACACCTTC
few TRBJ1-5 . TRBV6-7 CASSPPSGSVQPQHF TGTGCCAGCAGCCCCCCTTCAGGGTCGGTTCAGCCCCAGCATTTT
few TRBJ2-7 . TRBV9 CASNFMGLAPSYEQYF TGTGCCAGCAATTTTATGGGGCTAGCCCCATCCTACGAGCAGTACTTC
. TRBJ2-1 TRBD2 TRBV19 CASSSGSSYNEQFF TGTGCCAGTAGTAGCGGGAGCTCATACAATGAGCAGTTCTTC
many TRBJ2-6 TRBD2 TRBV11-3 CASSLGWLAGSGANVLTF TGTGCCAGCAGCTTAGGGTGGCTAGCGGGTTCGGGGGCCAACGTCCTGACTTTC
few TRBJ2-7 . TRBV29-1 CSGRGGDGSYEQYF TGCAGCGGGCGAGGAGGGGATGGGTCCTACGAGCAGTACTTC
few TRBJ2-7 . TRBV4-1 CASSQVRDTLAGEQYF TGCGCCAGCAGCCAAGTGCGGGACACCCTAGCTGGCGAGCAGTACTTC
once TRBJ2-7 TRBD1 TRBV30 CAWSPTGVFEQYF TGTGCCTGGAGTCCGACAGGGGTCTTCGAGCAGTACTTC
few TRBJ1-6 . TRBV12-5 CASNKFGGSPLHF TGTGCCAGCAACAAATTCGGGGGTTCACCCCTCCACTTT
. TRBJ1-1 . TRBV19 CASSLAPGHNTEAFF TGTGCCAGTAGTCTAGCTCCGGGACATAACACTGAAGCTTTCTTT
. TRBJ1-5 TRBD1 TRBV6-8 CASSQGQGYQPQHF TGTGCCAGCAGTCAGGGACAGGGCTATCAGCCCCAGCATTTT
. TRBJ2-7 . TRBV6-8 CASSYGFATDEQYF TGTGCCAGCAGTTACGGGTTCGCTACGGACGAGCAGTACTTC
. TRBJ2-3 TRBD2 TRBV30 CAWTGLAGDSSDTQYF TGTGCCTGGACGGGACTAGCGGGAGATAGTTCAGATACGCAGTATTTT
. TRBJ2-7 TRBD1 TRBV5-1 CASSLGGQGAHEQYF TGCGCCAGCAGCTTGGGTGGACAGGGAGCCCACGAGCAGTACTTC
. TRBJ1-3 . TRBV7-6 CASSPGVSGNTIYF TGTGCCAGCAGCCCAGGGGTCTCTGGAAACACCATATATTTT
few TRBJ2-3 . TRBV9 CASSVGLGTDTQYF TGTGCCAGCAGCGTAGGATTGGGCACAGATACGCAGTATTTT
. TRBJ2-1 . TRBV28 CASSLYSGILNEQFF TGTGCCAGCAGTTTATATTCGGGGATACTCAATGAGCAGTTCTTC
few TRBJ1-2 . TRBV4-1 CASSQTPANYGYTF TGCGCCAGCAGCCAAACACCGGCTAACTATGGCTACACCTTC
. TRBJ2-1 . TRBV28 CASSFQTPTNYNEQFF TGTGCCAGCAGTTTCCAGACACCAACCAACTACAATGAGCAGTTCTTC
large TRBJ2-1 TRBD1 TRBV6-8 CASGDSRSNEQFF TGTGCCAGCGGGGACAGCCGGAGTAATGAGCAGTTCTTC
once TRBJ2-7 . TRBV30 CAWSRESYEQYF TGTGCCTGGAGCAGGGAGTCCTACGAGCAGTACTTC
medium-sized TRBJ2-7 . TRBV9 CASSASDSTYEQYF TGTGCCAGCAGCGCATCGGACAGTACCTACGAGCAGTACTTC
large TRBJ1-3 TRBD1 TRBV6-8 CASSAYRGLENTIYF TGTGCCAGCAGTGCCTACAGGGGGTTGGAAAACACCATATATTTT
few TRBJ2-5 . TRBV11-3 CASSLNSEGRQETQYF TGTGCCAGCAGCCTTAACTCGGAGGGCCGCCAAGAGACCCAGTACTTC
. TRBJ2-7 . TRBV14 CASSRSGRRAYEQYF TGTGCCAGCAGCCGGTCGGGACGGCGGGCCTACGAGCAGTACTTC
once TRBJ2-1 . TRBV29-1 CSVVVGAFFYNEQFF TGCAGCGTTGTAGTGGGGGCATTTTTCTACAATGAGCAGTTCTTC
. TRBJ2-1 TRBD2 TRBV5-1 CASSSEVTSGKNEQFF TGCGCCAGCAGCTCCGAGGTGACTAGCGGGAAAAATGAGCAGTTCTTC
. TRBJ2-7 TRBD1 TRBV19 CASSISLGRGPNEQYF TGTGCCAGTAGTATAAGTTTAGGCAGGGGGCCCAACGAGCAGTACTTC
few TRBJ2-7 . TRBV18 CASSPPEKPDEQYF TGTGCCAGCTCACCACCGGAGAAGCCAGACGAGCAGTACTTC
. TRBJ2-2 TRBD1 TRBV19 CASSIGPGQGAGELFF TGTGCCAGTAGTATAGGTCCGGGACAGGGTGCCGGGGAGCTGTTTTTT
medium-sized TRBJ2-2 . TRBV14 CASSPHITGELFF TGTGCCAGCAGCCCGCATATCACCGGGGAGCTGTTTTTT
once TRBJ2-7 . TRBV10-2 CASSLGQSHEQYF TGCGCCAGCAGTTTAGGACAATCCCACGAGCAGTACTTC
few TRBJ1-5 . TRBV2 CASISGRNQPQHF TGTGCCAGCATCTCAGGGCGCAATCAGCCCCAGCATTTT
many TRBJ2-1 TRBD2 TRBV11-3 CASRSLAGGPYNEQFF TGTGCCAGCAGGTCCCTCGCGGGGGGACCTTACAATGAGCAGTTCTTC
. TRBJ2-3 . TRBV5-1 CASSLGSGTDTQYF TGCGCCAGCAGCTTGGGGTCAGGGACAGATACGCAGTATTTT
. TRBJ1-5 . TRBV6-8 CASRGGKAQPQHF TGTGCCAGCCGAGGGGGGAAGGCGCAGCCCCAGCATTTT
few TRBJ1-6 TRBD1 TRBV9 CASSVGGTGQSPLHF TGTGCCAGCAGCGTGGGGGGGACAGGGCAATCACCCCTCCACTTT
. TRBJ2-7 TRBD2 TRBV28 CASSLNLLLAGVSYEQYF TGTGCCAGCAGTTTAAATCTCCTGCTGGCGGGAGTCTCCTACGAGCAGTACTTC
few TRBJ2-3 . TRBV30 CAWGFQGDTQYF TGTGCCTGGGGTTTCCAGGGAGATACGCAGTATTTT
few TRBJ1-5 . TRBV6-8 CASSDRDGNQPQHF TGTGCCAGCAGCGACCGGGACGGAAATCAGCCCCAGCATTTT
large TRBJ1-2 . TRBV28 CASSLQTNYGYTF TGTGCCAGCAGTTTGCAGACTAACTATGGCTACACCTTC
. TRBJ1-2 . TRBV25-1 CASSDGDYGYTF TGTGCCAGCAGTGATGGGGACTATGGCTACACCTTC